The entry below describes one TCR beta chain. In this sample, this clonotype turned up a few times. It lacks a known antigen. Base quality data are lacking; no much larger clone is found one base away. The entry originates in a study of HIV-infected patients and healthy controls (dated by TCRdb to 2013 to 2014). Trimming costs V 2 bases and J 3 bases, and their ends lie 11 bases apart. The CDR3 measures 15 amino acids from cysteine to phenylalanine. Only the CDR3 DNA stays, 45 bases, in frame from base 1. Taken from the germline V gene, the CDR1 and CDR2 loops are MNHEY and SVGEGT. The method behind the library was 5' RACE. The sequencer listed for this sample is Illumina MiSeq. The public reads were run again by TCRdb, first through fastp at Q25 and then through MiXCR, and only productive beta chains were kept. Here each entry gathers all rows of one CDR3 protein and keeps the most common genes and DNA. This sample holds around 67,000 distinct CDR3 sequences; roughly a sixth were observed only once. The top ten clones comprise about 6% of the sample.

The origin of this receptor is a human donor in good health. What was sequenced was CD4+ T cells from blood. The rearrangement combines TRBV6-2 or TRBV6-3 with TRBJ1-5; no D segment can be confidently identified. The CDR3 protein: CASSYLRGSNQPQHF. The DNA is TGTGCCAGCAGTTACCTTCGGGGTTCCAATCAGCCCCAGCATTTT.